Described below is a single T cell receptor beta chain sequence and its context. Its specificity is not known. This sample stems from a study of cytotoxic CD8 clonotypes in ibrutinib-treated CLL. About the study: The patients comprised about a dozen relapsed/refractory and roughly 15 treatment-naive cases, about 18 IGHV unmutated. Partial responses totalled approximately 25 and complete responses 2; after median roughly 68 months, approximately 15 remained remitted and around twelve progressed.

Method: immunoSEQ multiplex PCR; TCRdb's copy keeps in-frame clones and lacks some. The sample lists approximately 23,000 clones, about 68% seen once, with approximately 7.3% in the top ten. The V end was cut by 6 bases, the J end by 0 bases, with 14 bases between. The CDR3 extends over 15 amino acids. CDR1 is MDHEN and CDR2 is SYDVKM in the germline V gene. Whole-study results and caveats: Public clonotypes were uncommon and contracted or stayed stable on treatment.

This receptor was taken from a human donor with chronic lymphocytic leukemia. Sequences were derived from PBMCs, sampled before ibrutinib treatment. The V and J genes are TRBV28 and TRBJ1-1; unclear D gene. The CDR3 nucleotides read TGTGCCAGCAGCGGATCTGACATAGTGAACACTGAAGCTTTCTTT. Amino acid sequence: CASSGSDIVNTEAFF.